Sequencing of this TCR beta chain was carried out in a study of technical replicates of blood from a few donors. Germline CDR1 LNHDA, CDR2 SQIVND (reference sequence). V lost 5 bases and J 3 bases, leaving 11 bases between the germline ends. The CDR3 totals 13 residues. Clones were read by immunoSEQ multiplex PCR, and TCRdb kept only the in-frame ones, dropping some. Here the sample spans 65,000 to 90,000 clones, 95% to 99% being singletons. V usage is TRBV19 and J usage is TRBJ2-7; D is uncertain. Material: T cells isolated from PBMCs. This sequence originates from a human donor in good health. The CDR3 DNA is TGTGCCAGTAGTGCATCCGGTTACTACGAGCAGTACTTC. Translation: CASSASGYYEQYF.